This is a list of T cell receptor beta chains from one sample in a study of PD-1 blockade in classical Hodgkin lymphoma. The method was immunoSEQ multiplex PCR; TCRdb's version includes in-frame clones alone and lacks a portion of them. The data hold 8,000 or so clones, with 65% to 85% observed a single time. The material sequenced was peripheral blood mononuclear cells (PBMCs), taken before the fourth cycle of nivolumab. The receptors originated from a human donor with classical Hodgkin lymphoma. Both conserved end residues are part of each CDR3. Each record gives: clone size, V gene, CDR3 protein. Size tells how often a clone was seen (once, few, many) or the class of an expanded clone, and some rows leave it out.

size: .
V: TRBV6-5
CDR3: CASSLTGVREGYTF

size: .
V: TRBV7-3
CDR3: CASSLFGGPQETQYF

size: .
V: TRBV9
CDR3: CASSVRDTANSPLHF

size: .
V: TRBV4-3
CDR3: CASSQDPGANSYEQYF

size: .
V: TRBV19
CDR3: CASRARSGGADTQYF

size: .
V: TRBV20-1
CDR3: CSARQGYEQYF

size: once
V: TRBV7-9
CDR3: CASSLGDGVEKLFF

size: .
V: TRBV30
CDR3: CAWSVAGGAGANVLTF

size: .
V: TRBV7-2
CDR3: CASSSVNSNQPQHF

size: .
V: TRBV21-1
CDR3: CASSKVLAGVYNEQFF

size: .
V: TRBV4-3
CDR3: CASSQESSGGAFSYEQYF

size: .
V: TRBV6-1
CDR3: CASTASRVTDTQYF

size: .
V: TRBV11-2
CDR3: CASSYTANTGELFF

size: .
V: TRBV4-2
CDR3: CASSQDLGYEQYF

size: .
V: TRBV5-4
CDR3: CASSLDSGGYNEQFF

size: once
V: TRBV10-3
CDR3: CAIGYGSARSYEQYF

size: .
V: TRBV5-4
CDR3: CASSDRRTGRDEQYF

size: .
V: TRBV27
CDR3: CASSLEGTGELFF

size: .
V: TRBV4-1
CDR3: CASSQDRGRQTQFF

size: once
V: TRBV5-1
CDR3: CASSWDPGKETQYF

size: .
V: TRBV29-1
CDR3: CSVDRTGLGETQYF

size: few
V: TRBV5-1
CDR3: CASSPMTGGLISYEQYF

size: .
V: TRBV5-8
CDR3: CASNQYRGSSYNSPLHF

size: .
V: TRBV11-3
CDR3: CASSLDGNANTEAFF

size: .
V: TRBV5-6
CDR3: CASSQDRGNLWGYTF

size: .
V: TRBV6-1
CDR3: CASSPGRVEAFF

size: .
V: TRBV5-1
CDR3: CASSLEPVSGTNSPLHF

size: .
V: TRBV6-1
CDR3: CASSEWEGRNTEAFF

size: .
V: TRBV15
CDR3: CATSQQGRRSNEKLFF

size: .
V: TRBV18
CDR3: CASPREGSEVYSEAFF

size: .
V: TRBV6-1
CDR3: CAGAQGVDGYTF

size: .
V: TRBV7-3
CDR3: CASSLTGIQETQYF

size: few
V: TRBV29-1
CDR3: CSVEFNVGQPQHF

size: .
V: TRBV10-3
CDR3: CAISEGHGPDTDTQYF

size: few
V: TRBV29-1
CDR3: CSGSGVDQPQHF

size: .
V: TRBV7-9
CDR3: CASITQGAATYNEQFF

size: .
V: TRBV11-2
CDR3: CASSLRQLYDEQFF

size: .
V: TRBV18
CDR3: CASSPDNSDTQYF

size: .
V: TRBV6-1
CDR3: CASSGGQGPYEQYF

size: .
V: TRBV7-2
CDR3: CASSHKVQITEAFF

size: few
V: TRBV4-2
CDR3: CASSQTESSGNTIYF

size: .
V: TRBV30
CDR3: CAWSWTGSSGANVLTF

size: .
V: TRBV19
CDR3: CASSTRTGTYEQYF

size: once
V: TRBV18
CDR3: CASSPLPGDTGELFF

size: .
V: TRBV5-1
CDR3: CASSRRHPTNEKLFF